The next 22 T cell receptor beta chains were all read from a single sample in a study of blood T cell repertoires in COVID-19. Here immunoSEQ multiplex PCR was the method, and the copy in TCRdb shows in-frame clones only, minus some. The sample includes about 130,000 clones, approximately 82% seen only once; the top ten take roughly 9%. Sequenced material: peripheral blood. These receptors came from a man aged 40-50 years with active or convalescent COVID-19.

The CDR3 DNA follows: TGTGCCTGGTGCAGGACAGAAAATTCACCCCTCCACTTT. As protein: CAWCRTENSPLHF. V is TRBV30 and J is TRBJ1-6; possible D gene TRBD1, 6 bases. The V end was cut by 5 bases, the J end by 7 bases, with 12 bases between. Per germline, CDR1 GTSNPN and CDR2 SVGIG (reference sequence). The CDR3 has 13 amino acids. Full variable domain (rest looked up from reference TRBV30 and TRBJ1-6): SQTIHQWPATLVQPVGSPLSLECTVEGTSNPNLYWYRQAAGRGLQLLFYSVGIGQISSEVPQNLSASRPQDRQFILSSKKLLLSDSGFYLCAWCRTENSPLHFGNGTRLTVT.

V and J are TRBV5-5 and TRBJ1-4; 7 bases are shared with TRBD1. CDR3 length equals 14 residues. The germline gives CDR1 SGHKS, CDR2 YYEKEE (reference sequence). V trimming: 2 bases; J trimming: 7 bases; junction bases outside the gene matches: 5. CDR3 amino acids: CASSFSRQGEKLFF. The CDR3 coding sequence is TGTGCCAGCAGCTTTTCCCGACAGGGTGAAAAACTGTTTTTT.

This clone was found once. The chain combines TRBV24-1 with TRBJ2-5, with 10 bases that match TRBD1. V shed 9 bases, J shed 2 bases, and the junction held 2 bases outside the gene matches. The length of the CDR3 is 13 residues. Germline V lookup: CDR1 KGHDR, CDR2 SFDVKD. DNA for the CDR3: TGTGCCACCGGGACAGGGGCACAAGAGACCCAGTACTTC. Translating it yields CATGTGAQETQYF.

This sequence joins TRBV3-1 (or the pseudogene TRBV3-2) and TRBJ1-2; TRBD1 matches 11 bases. Germline V gives CDR1 LGHDT, CDR2 YNNKEL (reference sequence). The length of the CDR3 is 17 residues. Trimming at V came to 5 bases and at J to 4 bases, leaving 12 bases not matched to a gene. In DNA, the CDR3 is TGTGCCAGCAGCTCCCTGGGACAGGGGGACGTGGGCTATGGCTACACCTTC. Amino acid sequence: CASSSLGQGDVGYGYTF.

The chain carries TRBV4-3 and TRBJ1-2; 10 bases are shared with TRBD1. V lost 4 bases to trimming and J lost 1 base; unmatched junction nucleotides: 0. The CDR3 is 14 residues long. Germline loops: CDR1 LGHNA, CDR2 YSLEER. DNA for the CDR3: TGCGCCAGCAGCCGGGACAGGGGTAACTATGGCTACACCTTC. Translating it yields CASSRDRGNYGYTF.

The chain carries TRBV24-1 and TRBJ2-1; possibly TRBD2 for D (5 bases). Germline V lookup: CDR1 KGHDR, CDR2 SFDVKD. V lost 3 bases and J 4 bases, leaving 9 bases between the germline ends. The CDR3 spans 14 residues. The CDR3 coding sequence is TGTGCCACCAGTGATGGAGGAGCTTACAATGAGCAGTTCTTC. Its translation: CATSDGGAYNEQFF.

A few counts support this clone. V gene TRBV19 combines with J gene TRBJ1-2; tentative D call: TRBD1 (6 bases). Per the germline V gene, CDR1 is LNHDA and CDR2 is SQIVND (reference sequence). The V and J ends lost 3 bases and 2 bases respectively, with 13 bases between them. The CDR3 runs 15 residues. CDR3 region: CASSIPEGVNYGYTF. CDR3 nucleotides: TGTGCCAGTAGTATCCCCGAGGGGGTAAACTATGGCTACACCTTC.

V is TRBV7-9 and J is TRBJ2-5; maybe TRBD2 (5 bases). V shed 4 bases and J shed 5 bases, with 17 bases lying between them. Germline loops: CDR1 SEHNR, CDR2 FQNEAQ (reference sequence). CDR3 size: 15 residues. In DNA, the CDR3 is TGTGCCAGCAGCTCTCAACCGGACTCTCTGGAGACCCAGTACTTC. The encoded protein is CASSSQPDSLETQYF. The variable domain in full, with the rest retrieved from reference TRBV7-9 and TRBJ2-5, is DTGVSQNPRHKITKRGQNVTFRCDPISEHNRLYWYRQTLGQGPEFLTYFQNEAQLEKSRLLSDRFSAERPKGSFSTLEIQRTEQGDSAMYLCASSSQPDSLETQYFGPGTRLLVL.

V is TRBV5-1 and J is TRBJ1-4; TRBD1 matches 10 bases. This CDR3 spans 15 amino acids. J gave up 3 bases and V 4 bases, and 3 bases lay outside the gene matches. The germline CDR1 and CDR2 sequences are SGHRS and YFSETQ. Here the CDR3 reads CASSRQGAANEKLFF. CDR3 nucleotides: TGCGCCAGCAGCCGACAGGGGGCTGCTAATGAAAAACTGTTTTTT.

V gene TRBV4-2 combines with J gene TRBJ1-2; 7 bases map to TRBD1. J was trimmed by 0 bases and V by 1 base; bases with no gene match: 17. This CDR3 is built from 20 residues. CDR1 is LGHNA and CDR2 is YNFKEQ in the germline V gene. CDR3: CASSQVWRYRGPQTNYGYTF. In DNA form, the CDR3 reads TGTGCCAGCAGCCAAGTTTGGAGGTACAGGGGCCCTCAAACTAACTATGGCTACACCTTC.

The CDR3 region has the DNA TGTGCCAGCAGCGTATTAGGGACAGGGTCTGGAAACACCATATATTTT. Its protein product is CASSVLGTGSGNTIYF. This chain uses TRBV9 with TRBJ1-3, with TRBD1 matching over 9 bases. In germline, CDR1 is SGDLS, CDR2 YYNGEE. Losses at the gene ends were 1 base for V and 1 base for J; bases not matched to a gene: 3. The CDR3 contains 16 residues.

This clone came up once. This sequence joins TRBV13 and TRBJ1-5; D call uncertain. The ends were cut back, 5 bases at V and 5 bases at J, with 16 bases in the middle. The CDR3 consists of 15 residues. The germline gives CDR1 PRHDT, CDR2 FYEKMQ (reference sequence). CDR3 nucleotide sequence: TGTGCCAGCAGCCCCCAACTACTCCCGGATCAGCCCCAGCATTTT. Translated, it gives CASSPQLLPDQPQHF. Variable domain in full (rest from reference TRBV13 and TRBJ1-5): AAGVIQSPRHLIKEKRETATLKCYPIPRHDTVYWYQQGPGQDPQFLISFYEKMQSDKGSIPDRFSAQQFSDYHSELNMSSLELGDSALYFCASSPQLLPDQPQHFGDGTRLSIL.

V usage is TRBV9 and J usage is TRBJ2-7; TRBD2 matches at 8 bases. Germline V gives CDR1 SGDLS, CDR2 YYNGEE. The CDR3 has 16 residues. Unmatched junction bases numbered 5, after V lost 0 bases and J lost 0 bases. CDR3 loop: CASSVGSSGPSYEQYF. The CDR3 DNA reads as TGTGCCAGCAGCGTAGGCTCTAGCGGGCCCTCCTACGAGCAGTACTTC.

Points on this clone: Other DNA sequences of this sample code for an identical CDR3. The chain recombines TRBV7-2 with TRBJ2-5; the D gene is possibly TRBD1 (6 bases). From germline, CDR1 is SGHTA and CDR2 FQGNSA. The CDR3 runs 14 residues. V dropped 0 bases and J dropped 2 bases, with 7 bases sitting between them. The CDR3 nucleotides read TGTGCCAGCAGCTTAGCGGGGGCACAAGAGACCCAGTACTTC. This translates into CASSLAGAQETQYF.

The chain combines TRBV7-9 with TRBJ2-7, with D perhaps matching TRBD2 (5 bases). The CDR3 contains 14 residues. CDR1 is SEHNR, CDR2 FQNEAQ, per germline (reference sequence). The V end was cut by 1 base, the J end by 7 bases, with 14 bases between. The CDR3 DNA reads TGTGCCAGCAGCTTAGAGGGTAGGGAGCGGGAGCAGTACTTC. Its translation: CASSLEGREREQYF.

The J gene is TRBJ1-5, the V gene TRBV7-5; the table assigns TRBD1, which was not confirmed against the DNA. TRBV7-5 is a pseudogene. This CDR3 contains 18 residues. CDR3 coding DNA: TGTGTCAGAAGCGCGGACAGTAGGTTCGGGGATAGCAATCAGCCCCAGCATTTT. Protein product: CVRSADSRFGDSNQPQHF.

J is TRBJ1-5 and V is TRBV12-3 or TRBV12-4; D perhaps matches TRBD1 (5 bases). Trimming took off 1 base at V and 6 bases at J, with 7 bases between the two ends. The CDR3 spans 13 residues. CDR3 sequence reads: CASSLGGGQPQHF. CDR3 in DNA: TGTGCCAGCAGTTTAGGGGGGGGTCAGCCCCAGCATTTT.

The chain links TRBV19 to TRBJ1-1, with a tentative D call TRBD1 (5 bases). Germline V CDR1 and CDR2: LNHDA, SQIVND (reference sequence). The V end lost 9 bases, the J end lost 0 bases, and 20 bases lay between the germline ends. This CDR3 region has 16 residues. CDR3 DNA sequence: TGTGCCAGCAAAGGAGCAGGGCTGAACATGAACACTGAAGCTTTCTTT. Amino acid sequence: CASKGAGLNMNTEAFF.

This clone occurred a few times. This chain uses TRBV18 with TRBJ1-1; 9 bases align to TRBD1. Germline V gene data show CDR1 as KGHSH and CDR2 as LQKENI. Trimming at V came to 5 bases and at J to 4 bases, leaving 5 bases not matched to a gene. CDR3 size: 14 residues. CDR3 nucleotides: TGTGCCAGCTCATCGGACAGGGGACCCACTGAAGCTTTCTTT. Protein: CASSSDRGPTEAFF.

The rearrangement uses TRBV9 and TRBJ2-1; 11 bases line up with TRBD2. Germline values: CDR1 SGDLS, CDR2 YYNGEE. The length of the CDR3 is 14 residues. V trimming: 0 bases; J trimming: 7 bases; junction bases outside the gene matches: 0. The CDR3 region has the DNA TGTGCCAGCAGCGTAGCTAGCGGGGGGAATGAGCAGTTCTTC. Its translation: CASSVASGGNEQFF.

This chain links TRBV30 with TRBJ2-1; 7 bases agree with TRBD2. The V and J ends lost 2 bases and 8 bases, in that order; junction bases with no gene match: 9. Germline V gives CDR1 GTSNPN, CDR2 SVGIG (reference sequence). The CDR3 sequence is 14 residues long. The CDR3 loop reads CAWSLSSGWDEQFF. For the CDR3, the DNA is TGTGCCTGGAGTCTGTCTAGCGGTTGGGATGAGCAGTTCTTC.

The V and J genes are TRBV30 and TRBJ1-3, with 10 nucleotides matching TRBD1. The CDR3 spans 14 residues. Looked up from germline, CDR1 is GTSNPN and CDR2 is SVGIG (reference sequence). The V segment lost 2 bases and the J segment 5 bases; nucleotides outside the gene matches: 3. The CDR3 spells CAWSWGQGRNTIYF. CDR3 nucleotide sequence: TGTGCCTGGAGTTGGGGACAGGGGAGAAACACCATATATTTT.